This T cell receptor (beta chain) was recovered during a study of monozygotic twins with cystic fibrosis. Study context: Libraries were built from three micrograms of fragmented DNA using around 16 PCR cycles.

V was trimmed by 6 bases and J by 1 base, leaving 9 bases between them. CDR1 is MNHEY, CDR2 SVGAGI, per germline. CDR3 size: 13 residues. Libraries were prepared by immunoSEQ multiplex PCR; TCRdb keeps only in-frame clonotypes and omits some of them. This sample has around 14,000 clones, with approximately 81% found just once. This clonotype was sampled from a boy aged 10-17 years with cystic fibrosis. The rearrangement links TRBV6-5 to TRBJ1-1, with TRBD1 as a possible D gene (6 bases). The sequenced sample consisted of blood. The CDR3 DNA sequence: TGTGCCAGCAGGCCGGGGGCGAACACTGAAGCTTTCTTT. This gives the protein CASRPGANTEAFF.